This T cell receptor beta chain was documented in a study of cytomegalovirus exposure and HLA in healthy donors. Study-wide findings and caveats: Subsequent analysis found a tendency for first-cohort TCR clusters to co-occur within the 100 to 150 validation repertoires. The authors confirmed in vitro that three CMV-associated chains were specific for CMV antigens.

About this clone itself: Its antigen is as yet unknown.

This CDR3 spans 15 amino acids. Germline CDR1 MGHRA, CDR2 YSYEKL. Trimming removed 0 bases from V and 1 base from J, with 9 bases in between. Only in-frame clones appear in the TCRdb table, and some are missing; sequencing was by immunoSEQ multiplex PCR. The sample carries tens of thousands of clones, around nine tenths recorded once. The V and J genes are TRBV4-1 and TRBJ1-2, with unresolved D. The sample comprised PBMCs. This clonotype was sampled from a woman in her 30s in good health and CMV-seronegative. This chain's CDR3 is CASSQENRRNYGYTF. CDR3 coding DNA: TGCGCCAGCAGCCAAGAGAACAGACGTAACTATGGCTACACCTTC.